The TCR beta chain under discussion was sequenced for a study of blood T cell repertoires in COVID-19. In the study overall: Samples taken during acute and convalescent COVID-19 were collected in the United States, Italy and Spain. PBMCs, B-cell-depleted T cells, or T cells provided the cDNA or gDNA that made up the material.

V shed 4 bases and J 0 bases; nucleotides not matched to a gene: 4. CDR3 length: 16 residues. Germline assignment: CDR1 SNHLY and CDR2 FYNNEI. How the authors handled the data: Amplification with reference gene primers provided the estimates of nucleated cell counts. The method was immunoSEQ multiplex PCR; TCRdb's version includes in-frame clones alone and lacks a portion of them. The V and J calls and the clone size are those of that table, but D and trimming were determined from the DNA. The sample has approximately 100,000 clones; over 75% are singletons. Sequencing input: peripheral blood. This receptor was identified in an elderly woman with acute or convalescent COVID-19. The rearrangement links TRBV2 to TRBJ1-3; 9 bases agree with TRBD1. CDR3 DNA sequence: TGTGCCAGCAGTGGGGGACAGGGCGCCTCTGGAAACACCATATATTTT. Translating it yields CASSGGQGASGNTIYF.